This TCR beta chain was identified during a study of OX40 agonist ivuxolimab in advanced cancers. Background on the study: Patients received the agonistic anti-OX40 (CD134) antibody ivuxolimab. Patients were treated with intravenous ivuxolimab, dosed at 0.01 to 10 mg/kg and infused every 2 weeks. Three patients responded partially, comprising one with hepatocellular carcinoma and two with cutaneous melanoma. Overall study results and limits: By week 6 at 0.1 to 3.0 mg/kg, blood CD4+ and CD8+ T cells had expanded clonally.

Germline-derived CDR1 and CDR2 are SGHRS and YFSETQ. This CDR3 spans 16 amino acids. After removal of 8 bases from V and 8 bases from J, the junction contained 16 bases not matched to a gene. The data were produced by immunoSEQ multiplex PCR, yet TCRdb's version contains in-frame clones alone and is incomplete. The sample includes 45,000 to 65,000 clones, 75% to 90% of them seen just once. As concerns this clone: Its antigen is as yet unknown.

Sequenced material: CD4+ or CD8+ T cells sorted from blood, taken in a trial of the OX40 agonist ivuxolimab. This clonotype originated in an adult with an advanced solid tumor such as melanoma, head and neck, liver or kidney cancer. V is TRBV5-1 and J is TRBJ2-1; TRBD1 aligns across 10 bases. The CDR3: CASTLPSGTGADEQFF. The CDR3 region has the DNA TGCGCCAGTACACTCCCATCCGGGACAGGGGCAGATGAGCAGTTCTTC.